This paragraph covers one T cell receptor (beta chain) sequence. The antigen is unknown. Other DNA sequences in the sample encode the same CDR3. Germline V gene lookup returns CDR1 SQVTM and CDR2 ANQGSEA. The CDR3 spans 12 residues. V shed 3 bases, J shed 5 bases, and the junction held 3 bases outside the gene matches. The data were produced by immunoSEQ multiplex PCR, yet TCRdb's version contains in-frame clones alone and is incomplete. This sample has some 2 million clones; around 96% occur once, and the top ten carry less than 1.5%. These data originate in a study of shared clonotypes between healthy human individuals. The overall study: Each donor's CD4 naive and CD4 memory cells filled three plates apiece, CD8 naive two, and CD8 memory one. Regarding the study as a whole: Only a few donors were included, so the genetic and exposure-history diversity represented was limited.

The naive CD8 subset, CD45RO-negative cells positively selected for CCR7, excluded terminally differentiated effector memory CD45RA+ cells. Sequencing used naive CD8+ T cells sorted from blood. This chain links TRBV29-1 with TRBJ1-1; 7 bases match TRBD1. The source is a man between 18 and 29 years old in good health. The CDR3 region has the DNA TGCAGCGTTGACAGGGGGGGGACTGAAGCTTTCTTT. It yields the protein CSVDRGGTEAFF.